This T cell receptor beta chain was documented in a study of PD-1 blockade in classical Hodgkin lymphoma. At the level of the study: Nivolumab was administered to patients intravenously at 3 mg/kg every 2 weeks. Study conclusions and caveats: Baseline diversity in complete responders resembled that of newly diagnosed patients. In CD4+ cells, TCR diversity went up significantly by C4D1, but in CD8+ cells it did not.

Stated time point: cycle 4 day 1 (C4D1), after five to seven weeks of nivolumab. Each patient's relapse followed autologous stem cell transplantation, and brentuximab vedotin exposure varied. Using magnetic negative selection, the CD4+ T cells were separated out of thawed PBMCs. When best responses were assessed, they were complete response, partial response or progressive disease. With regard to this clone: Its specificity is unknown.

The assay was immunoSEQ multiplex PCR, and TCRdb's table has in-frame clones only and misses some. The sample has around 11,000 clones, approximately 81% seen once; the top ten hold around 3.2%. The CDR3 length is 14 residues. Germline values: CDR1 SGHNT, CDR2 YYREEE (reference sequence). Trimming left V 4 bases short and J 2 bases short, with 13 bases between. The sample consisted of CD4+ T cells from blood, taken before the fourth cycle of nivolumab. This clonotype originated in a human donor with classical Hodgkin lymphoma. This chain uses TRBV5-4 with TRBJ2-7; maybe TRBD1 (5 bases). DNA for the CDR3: TGTGCCAGCAGCCAGGGTATTACGGCCTACGAGCAGTACTTC. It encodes CASSQGITAYEQYF.